The 9 T cell receptor beta chains listed next were all sequenced from one sample in a study of cytomegalovirus exposure and HLA in healthy donors. Use of 60 Vbeta and 13 Jbeta primers characterized the PCR. Only in-frame clones appear in the TCRdb table, and some are missing; sequencing was by immunoSEQ multiplex PCR. The repertoire holds a few hundred thousand clones, just under 85% seen once, with about 0.6% in the top ten. Sequencing used PBMCs. The source is a woman aged 40 to 55 in good health and CMV-seronegative.

J is TRBJ2-3 and V is TRBV2, with D possibly being TRBD2 (6 bases). V lost 3 bases, J lost 2 bases, and 18 bases lay in between. Germline loops: CDR1 SNHLY, CDR2 FYNNEI. The CDR3 is 17 amino acids. DNA of the CDR3: TGTGCCAGCAGTGATTGGTTAACTAGCCGAACCACAGATACGCAGTATTTT. Its translation is CASSDWLTSRTTDTQYF.

The chain is built from TRBV28 and TRBJ1-4; D remains unclear. The ends were cut back, 4 bases at V and 7 bases at J, with 22 bases in the middle. Germline loops: CDR1 MDHEN, CDR2 SYDVKM. CDR3 size: 17 residues. The chain's CDR3 is CASSSGQGRGGSEKLFF. The CDR3 region has the DNA TGTGCCAGCAGTTCGGGCCAAGGGCGGGGAGGTAGTGAAAAACTGTTTTTT.

The chain uses TRBV5-5 and TRBJ2-1, with a weak D call TRBD2 (6 bases). Germline V lookup: CDR1 SGHKS, CDR2 YYEKEE (reference sequence). The length of the CDR3 is 14 residues. V was pared by 4 bases and J by 7 bases, with 15 bases between. DNA for the CDR3: TGTGCCAGCAGCGTCCCGGGACTGGGAAATGAGCAGTTCTTC. This translates into CASSVPGLGNEQFF. The variable domain in full, completed from reference TRBV5-5 and TRBJ2-1, reads DAGVTQSPTHLIKTRGQQVTLRCSPISGHKSVSWYQQVLGQGPQFIFQYYEKEERGRGNFPDRFSARQFPNYSSELNVNALLLGDSALYLCASSVPGLGNEQFFGPGTRLTVL.

The chain has TRBV18 and TRBJ2-5; the D gene is possibly TRBD2 (5 bases). Per the germline V gene, CDR1 is KGHSH and CDR2 is LQKENI. V was pared by 8 bases and J by 3 bases, with 25 bases between. The CDR3 totals 17 residues. In DNA, the CDR3 is TGTGCCAGCACCCGGACTGTTGACCTGGATTTAAAAGAGACCCAGTACTTC. It is translated as CASTRTVDLDLKETQYF.

The chain joins TRBV5-1 to TRBJ1-5; maybe TRBD1 (5 bases). Germline loops: CDR1 SGHRS, CDR2 YFSETQ. The ends were cut back, 0 bases at V and 5 bases at J, with 12 bases in the middle. The CDR3 is made up of 15 amino acids. DNA of the CDR3: TGCGCCAGCAGCTTGGACCCCCTAGGGGATCAGCCCCAGCATTTT. It specifies CASSLDPLGDQPQHF. Full variable domain (missing parts from reference TRBV5-1 and TRBJ1-5): KAGVTQTPRYLIKTRGQQVTLSCSPISGHRSVSWYQQTPGQGLQFLFEYFSETQRNKGNFPGRFSGRQFSNSRSEMNVSTLELGDSALYLCASSLDPLGDQPQHFGDGTRLSIL.

This chain uses TRBV28 with TRBJ1-5; TRBD1 matches 9 bases. In germline, CDR1 is MDHEN, CDR2 SYDVKM. The J segment lost 2 bases and the V segment lost 9 bases, leaving 8 bases of the junction unmatched. The CDR3 sequence is 15 residues long. The CDR3 loop reads CASTDRGVGNQPQHF. DNA for the CDR3: TGTGCCAGTACCGACAGGGGGGTCGGCAATCAGCCCCAGCATTTT.

J is TRBJ2-7 and V is TRBV28, with 15 positions matching TRBD2. J was trimmed by 1 base and V by 3 bases; bases with no gene match: 7. Germline V gene sequence: CDR1 MDHEN, CDR2 SYDVKM. The CDR3 is 18 amino acids. DNA for the CDR3: TGTGCCAGCAGTTTCCACTTGGGACTAGCGGGGGGTTCCTACGAGCAGTACTTC. This encodes CASSFHLGLAGGSYEQYF.

V is TRBV12-5 and J is TRBJ1-5, with D uncertain. From germline, CDR1 is LGHNT and CDR2 FRNRAP. This CDR3 has 14 residues. V lost 1 base to trimming and J lost 1 base, with 5 bases between them. CDR3 in DNA: TGTGCTAGTGGTTTGGGAGGCAGCAATCAGCCCCAGCATTTT. This encodes CASGLGGSNQPQHF.

On this clone itself: The junction does not match germline at one end; this may be a read error. The chain is built from TRBV7-9 and TRBJ2-3; tentatively, D is TRBD2 (5 bases). Germline loops: CDR1 SEHNR, CDR2 FQNEAQ (reference sequence). The CDR3 has 12 residues. CDR3 residues: CSSGMPTDTQYF. In DNA, the CDR3 is TGTTCCAGCGGCATGCCCACAGATACGCAGTATTTT.